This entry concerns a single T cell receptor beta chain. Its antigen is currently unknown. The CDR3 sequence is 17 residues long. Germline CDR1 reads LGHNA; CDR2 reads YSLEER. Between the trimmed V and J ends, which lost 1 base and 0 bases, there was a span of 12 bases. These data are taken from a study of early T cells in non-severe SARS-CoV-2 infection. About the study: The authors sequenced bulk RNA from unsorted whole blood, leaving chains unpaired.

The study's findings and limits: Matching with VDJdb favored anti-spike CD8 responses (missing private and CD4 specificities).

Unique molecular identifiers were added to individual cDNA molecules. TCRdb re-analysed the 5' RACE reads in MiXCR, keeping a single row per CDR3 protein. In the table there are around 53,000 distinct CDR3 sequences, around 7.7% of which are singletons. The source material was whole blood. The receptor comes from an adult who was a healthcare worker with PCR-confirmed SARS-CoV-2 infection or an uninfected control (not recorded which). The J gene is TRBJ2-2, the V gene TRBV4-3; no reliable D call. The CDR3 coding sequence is TGCGCCAGCAGCCAAGGCGGATTAGAGGCGAACACCGGGGAGCTGTTTTTT. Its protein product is CASSQGGLEANTGELFF.